This is a list of T cell receptor beta chains from one sample in a study of shared clonotypes between healthy human individuals. Measured with immunoSEQ multiplex PCR; TCRdb has only the in-frame clones, and not every one. The data contain hundreds of thousands of clones, roughly 94% of them singletons. The sample was naive CD8+ T cells sorted from blood. The receptors come from a young man in good health. Both conserved end residues are part of each CDR3. A D gene is named only where the DNA matches it firmly. Clone sizes are given selectively: once, few, many, or a class where the clone is expanded.

CDR3 DNA: TGCGCCAGCAGCCGGCCTAGCGGGACCTCTTACAATGAGCAGTTCTTC
CDR3 protein: CASSRPSGTSYNEQFF
D gene: TRBD2
J gene: TRBJ2-1
V gene: TRBV4-1
clone size: few

CDR3 DNA: TGTGCCTGGAGTGCCAAATCGGGCCTTGAGGACTATGGCTACACCTTC
CDR3 protein: CAWSAKSGLEDYGYTF
D gene: -
J gene: TRBJ1-2
V gene: TRBV30
clone size: -

CDR3 DNA: TGTGCCAGCAGCTTAGAACAGCAAGAGACCCAGTACTTC
CDR3 protein: CASSLEQQETQYF
D gene: -
J gene: TRBJ2-5
V gene: TRBV13
clone size: once

CDR3 DNA: TGCGCCAGCAGCTTGGGTTGGCTAGCGGGAGTAAAGGATGACACAGATACGCAGTATTTT
CDR3 protein: CASSLGWLAGVKDDTDTQYF
D gene: TRBD2
J gene: TRBJ2-3
V gene: TRBV5-1
clone size: few

CDR3 DNA: TGTGCCAGCAGCCCGGCCTCCTACGAGCAGTACTTC
CDR3 protein: CASSPASYEQYF
D gene: -
J gene: TRBJ2-7
V gene: TRBV7-9
clone size: few

CDR3 DNA: TGTGCCTGGAGTCCCGGACTAGCGGGAGGGCCGATTCAGTACTTC
CDR3 protein: CAWSPGLAGGPIQYF
D gene: TRBD2
J gene: TRBJ2-7
V gene: TRBV30
clone size: -

CDR3 DNA: TGTGCCAGCAGCTCCCAACGGTTGGAGTCTGTTGAGCAGTTCTTC
CDR3 protein: CASSSQRLESVEQFF
D gene: -
J gene: TRBJ2-1
V gene: TRBV5-4
clone size: -

CDR3 DNA: TGTGCCAGCTCCCCTCACCGGACAGGGGACACCGGGGAGCTGTTTTTT
CDR3 protein: CASSPHRTGDTGELFF
D gene: TRBD1
J gene: TRBJ2-2
V gene: TRBV25-1
clone size: -

CDR3 DNA: TGTGCCAGTAGTATGTACCATAGCGGGTTGAGCACAGATACGCAGTATTTT
CDR3 protein: CASSMYHSGLSTDTQYF
D gene: TRBD2
J gene: TRBJ2-3
V gene: TRBV19
clone size: -

CDR3 DNA: TGTGCCAGCAGCAATGCAAATGGAAAAACAGGGAGTTGTGACTATGGCTACACCTTC
CDR3 protein: CASSNANGKTGSCDYGYTF
D gene: -
J gene: TRBJ1-2
V gene: TRBV21-1
clone size: -

CDR3 DNA: TGTGCCAGCAGCCCATGGCTAGCGGGTTACGAGCAGTACTTC
CDR3 protein: CASSPWLAGYEQYF
D gene: TRBD2
J gene: TRBJ2-7
V gene: TRBV7-2
clone size: -

CDR3 DNA: TGTGCCAGCAGCGACGGGACTAGCTCCACTGAGCAGTTCTTC
CDR3 protein: CASSDGTSSTEQFF
D gene: TRBD2
J gene: TRBJ2-1
V gene: TRBV5-6
clone size: -

CDR3 DNA: TGTGCCAGCAGTGATGGGCTAGCTAATGAGCAGTTCTTC
CDR3 protein: CASSDGLANEQFF
D gene: -
J gene: TRBJ2-1
V gene: TRBV25-1
clone size: -

CDR3 DNA: TGCGCCAGCAGCTTGGGGGGGCCTCGTTCTTCTACGCAGCAGTACTTC
CDR3 protein: CASSLGGPRSSTQQYF
D gene: -
J gene: TRBJ2-7
V gene: TRBV5-1
clone size: -

CDR3 DNA: TGCGCCAGCAGCTTTCAGGGTCATACCTACGAGCAGTACTTC
CDR3 protein: CASSFQGHTYEQYF
D gene: -
J gene: TRBJ2-7
V gene: TRBV5-1
clone size: -

CDR3 DNA: TGTGCCAGCAGCTTACCAGGGAAGGGCTACGAGCAGTACTTC
CDR3 protein: CASSLPGKGYEQYF
D gene: -
J gene: TRBJ2-7
V gene: TRBV7-9
clone size: -

CDR3 DNA: TGTGCCAGCAGCACCCGAGGACAGGGGAACACTCTCGGGGCCAACGTCCTGACTTTC
CDR3 protein: CASSTRGQGNTLGANVLTF
D gene: TRBD1
J gene: TRBJ2-6
V gene: TRBV9
clone size: -

CDR3 DNA: TGTGCCAGCAGCTGGGGGAGTCGCGGCGTAAGCAATGAGCAGTTCTTC
CDR3 protein: CASSWGSRGVSNEQFF
D gene: -
J gene: TRBJ2-1
V gene: TRBV7-2
clone size: -

CDR3 DNA: TGTGCCAGCAGTTTAGTTAGATACAATGAGCAGTTCTTC
CDR3 protein: CASSLVRYNEQFF
D gene: -
J gene: TRBJ2-1
V gene: TRBV27
clone size: -

CDR3 DNA: TGTGCCAGCAGCGCCCCTCCCCAAGAGACCCAGTACTTC
CDR3 protein: CASSAPPQETQYF
D gene: -
J gene: TRBJ2-5
V gene: TRBV9
clone size: -

CDR3 DNA: TGTGCCAGCAGCTTAGGAGGCCGAGAGACCCAGTACTTC
CDR3 protein: CASSLGGRETQYF
D gene: -
J gene: TRBJ2-5
V gene: TRBV7-2
clone size: -

CDR3 DNA: TGCGCCAGCAGCTTGGCCGAGGGTAATAATGTAAAACTGTTTTTT
CDR3 protein: CASSLAEGNNVKLFF
D gene: -
J gene: TRBJ1-4
V gene: TRBV5-1
clone size: -

CDR3 DNA: TGTGCCAGCAGTTACCCTCCCGGGCGGGAGAGATCCGAGCAGTTCTTC
CDR3 protein: CASSYPPGRERSEQFF
D gene: TRBD2
J gene: TRBJ2-1
V gene: TRBV6-6
clone size: once

CDR3 DNA: TGTGCCAGCAGCGTAGAAGGAGGCACTGAAGCTTTCTTT
CDR3 protein: CASSVEGGTEAFF
D gene: -
J gene: TRBJ1-1
V gene: TRBV9
clone size: -

CDR3 DNA: TGCGCCAGCAGCTCACCACTCGTAACCACGGGACAGGAGCGTGCCATCGAGCAGTACTTC
CDR3 protein: CASSSPLVTTGQERAIEQYF
D gene: TRBD1
J gene: TRBJ2-7
V gene: TRBV5-1
clone size: -

CDR3 DNA: TGCAGCGTCTATAGGACAGACGATGAGCAGTTCTTC
CDR3 protein: CSVYRTDDEQFF
D gene: -
J gene: TRBJ2-1
V gene: TRBV29-1
clone size: -

CDR3 DNA: TGTGCCAGCAGCAAAGTAGGTGTTAGCGGGAGGGACCCTGAGCAGTTCTTC
CDR3 protein: CASSKVGVSGRDPEQFF
D gene: -
J gene: TRBJ2-1
V gene: TRBV21-1
clone size: -

CDR3 DNA: TGCAGCGTCCACGGACAGGTCGGGAATGAGCAGTTCTTC
CDR3 protein: CSVHGQVGNEQFF
D gene: TRBD1
J gene: TRBJ2-1
V gene: TRBV29-1
clone size: once

CDR3 DNA: TGCGCCAGCAGCCCTCTTAATTCCTACGAGCAGTACTTC
CDR3 protein: CASSPLNSYEQYF
D gene: -
J gene: TRBJ2-7
V gene: TRBV5-1
clone size: -

CDR3 DNA: TGCGCCAGCAGGGTAACCGGGACTAGTTTCGATGAGCAGTTCTTC
CDR3 protein: CASRVTGTSFDEQFF
D gene: TRBD2
J gene: TRBJ2-1
V gene: TRBV10-2
clone size: -

CDR3 DNA: TGTGCCAGCAGAACTAGCGGATCCTACAATGAGCAGTTCTTC
CDR3 protein: CASRTSGSYNEQFF
D gene: TRBD2
J gene: TRBJ2-1
V gene: TRBV28
clone size: once

CDR3 DNA: TGTGCCACCAGCCGGGACCGGTCCTACGAGCAGTACTTC
CDR3 protein: CATSRDRSYEQYF
D gene: -
J gene: TRBJ2-7
V gene: TRBV15
clone size: -

CDR3 DNA: TGTGCCAGCAGTCAGAGGGAGGGCCTTCGCGAGCAGTACTTC
CDR3 protein: CASSQREGLREQYF
D gene: TRBD2
J gene: TRBJ2-7
V gene: TRBV27
clone size: -

CDR3 DNA: TGCGCCAGCAGTCGAAAGCCGGGACTCAGCCGGGACGAGCAGTACTTC
CDR3 protein: CASSRKPGLSRDEQYF
D gene: -
J gene: TRBJ2-7
V gene: TRBV10-1
clone size: -

CDR3 DNA: TGTGCCAGCAGTAGCGGGAGCTCCTACGAGCAGTACTTC
CDR3 protein: CASSSGSSYEQYF
D gene: TRBD2
J gene: TRBJ2-7
V gene: TRBV9
clone size: -

CDR3 DNA: TGTGCCAGCAGCACCGGGACAGGGGCTTACCGGGGGGGCTACAATGAGCAGTTCTTC
CDR3 protein: CASSTGTGAYRGGYNEQFF
D gene: TRBD1
J gene: TRBJ2-1
V gene: TRBV7-9
clone size: -

CDR3 DNA: TGTGCCAGCAGCCCAAGGATTACTAGCGGGAGCTTGGATGAGCAGTTCTTC
CDR3 protein: CASSPRITSGSLDEQFF
D gene: TRBD2
J gene: TRBJ2-1
V gene: TRBV7-9
clone size: -

CDR3 DNA: TGTGCCAGCAGTTACTTGACACCAACAGGGGTGCAAGCTTTCTTT
CDR3 protein: CASSYLTPTGVQAFF
D gene: TRBD1
J gene: TRBJ1-1
V gene: TRBV6-6
clone size: -